Presented here are 27 T cell receptor beta chains from one specimen sequenced in a study of graft-versus-host responses after intestinal transplantation. Which antigens these TCRs recognize remains unknown. The data were produced by immunoSEQ multiplex PCR, yet TCRdb's version contains in-frame clones alone and is incomplete. The table shows about 93,000 clones, with approximately 95% occurring only once. The source was unstimulated CD8+ T cells sorted from spleen or lymph node cells, collected before intestinal transplant. These receptors were taken from a human donor who received an intestinal transplant.

V gene TRBV5-6 combines with J gene TRBJ2-7; D uncertain. The CDR3 extends over 14 amino acids. Germline V gives CDR1 SGHDT, CDR2 YYEEEE. Trimming shortened V by 4 bases and J by 3 bases, and 14 bases separated the two germline ends. CDR3 bases: TGTGCCAGCAGCCCGTCTGTTAGCAACTACGAGCAGTACTTC. Translating gives CASSPSVSNYEQYF.

This clone was counted a single time. V is TRBV19 and J is TRBJ2-5; tentatively, D is TRBD1 (6 bases). Germline-derived CDR1 and CDR2 are LNHDA and SQIVND (reference sequence). V was cut by 8 bases and J by 5 bases, with 12 bases left in between. This CDR3 is built from 12 residues. The DNA of the CDR3 is TGTGCCAGTTCGACAGGCTCGGAGACCCAGTACTTC. It codes for CASSTGSETQYF.

The rearrangement uses TRBV30 and TRBJ1-1; tentative D call: TRBD1 (6 bases). The germline V gene encodes CDR1 GTSNPN and CDR2 SVGIG (reference sequence). The CDR3 has 13 amino acids. With 5 bases removed from V and 0 bases from J, the gap between germline ends came to 10 bases. As DNA, the CDR3 is TGTGCCTGGGCAGACAGGCTGAACACTGAAGCTTTCTTT. Translated: CAWADRLNTEAFF.

The gene calls are TRBV30 and TRBJ2-2; weak D call: TRBD2 (7 bases). The CDR3 has 12 amino acids. Between the trimmed V and J ends, which lost 7 bases and 6 bases, there was a span of 12 bases. The germline V gene has CDR1 GTSNPN and CDR2 SVGIG (reference sequence). Here the CDR3 reads CAFGGHSGELFF. CDR3 DNA sequence: TGTGCCTTCGGGGGGCATTCCGGGGAGCTGTTTTTT.

The chain uses TRBV30 and TRBJ2-7, with 7 bases identical to TRBD2. Germline V gene lookup returns CDR1 GTSNPN and CDR2 SVGIG (reference sequence). This CDR3 comprises 15 residues. V shed 0 bases, J shed 5 bases, and the junction held 10 bases outside the gene matches. As DNA, the CDR3 is TGTGCCTGGAGTGTGGGAGGGTCCAACAGGAACGAGCAGTACTTC. It is translated as CAWSVGGSNRNEQYF.

V usage is TRBV5-8 and J usage is TRBJ2-5; 8 bases agree with TRBD2. The CDR3 is 17 amino acids. Trimming removed 4 bases from V and 4 bases from J; junction bases left unmatched: 15. The V gene's germline CDR1 is SGHTS and CDR2 YDEGEE. The CDR3 DNA reads TGTGCCAGCAGCCACCGTTTTCCGGGAGGGCCGTCAGAGACCCAGTACTTC. The encoded protein is CASSHRFPGGPSETQYF.

The chain links TRBV7-9 to TRBJ2-2; possible D gene TRBD2, 5 bases. Trimming took 6 bases from V and 6 from J, leaving 14 bases between them. CDR1 and CDR2 (germline): SEHNR, FQNEAQ (reference sequence). The CDR3 is 14 residues long. CDR3 nucleotides: TGTGCCAGCAGTCGTGGGGAGAGGGCCGGGGAGCTGTTTTTT. It encodes CASSRGERAGELFF.

This chain joins TRBV27 and TRBJ2-1, with 10 bases identical to TRBD2. The CDR3 spans 17 residues. Per germline, CDR1 MNHEY and CDR2 SMNVEV (reference sequence). Germline trimming cut 1 base from V and 2 bases from J; bases unmatched to any gene: 5. This chain's CDR3 is CASSLLNLAGAYNEQFF. The CDR3 DNA follows: TGTGCCAGCAGTTTATTGAATCTAGCGGGGGCCTACAATGAGCAGTTCTTC.

CDR3 residues: CASSDPGEYEQYF. Written as DNA, the CDR3 is TGTGCCAGCAGTGACCCCGGAGAGTACGAGCAGTACTTC. The chain links TRBV6-1 to TRBJ2-7; D gene uncertain. Per germline, CDR1 MNHNS and CDR2 SASEGT. The CDR3 runs to 13 residues. With 3 bases removed from V and 4 bases from J, the gap between germline ends came to 10 bases.

This clone was recorded only once. This sequence joins TRBV4-1 and TRBJ2-2; TRBD2 might be the D (5 bases). V was clipped by 4 bases and J by 1 base, with 16 bases between them. The CDR3 extends over 17 amino acids. Germline V gene lookup returns CDR1 MGHRA and CDR2 YSYEKL. CDR3 DNA sequence: TGCGCCAGCAGCCCCCCTGGGAGAGCGCTGAACACCGGGGAGCTGTTTTTT. Encoded protein: CASSPPGRALNTGELFF.

CDR3 bases: TGTGCCAGCAGCTTAGACTCAAAAAATGAGCAGTTCTTC. Amino acid sequence: CASSLDSKNEQFF. The gene calls are TRBV7-9 and TRBJ2-1; D unresolved. Germline assignment: CDR1 SEHNR and CDR2 FQNEAQ (reference sequence). V gave up 1 base and J gave up 7 bases, with 8 bases separating them. The CDR3 is 13 amino acids. Variable domain in full (rest from reference TRBV7-9 and TRBJ2-1): DTGVSQNPRHKITKRGQNVTFRCDPISEHNRLYWYRQTLGQGPEFLTYFQNEAQLEKSRLLSDRFSAERPKGSFSTLEIQRTEQGDSAMYLCASSLDSKNEQFFGPGTRLTVL.

This chain links TRBV6-1 with TRBJ2-7; a weak D match, TRBD2 (6 bases). This CDR3 region has 15 residues. V was clipped by 3 bases and J by 0 bases, with 12 bases between them. Germline CDR1 is MNHNS and CDR2 is SASEGT. The chain's CDR3 is CASSDGSGSSYEQYF. The CDR3 DNA reads TGTGCCAGCAGTGACGGTAGCGGTAGCTCCTACGAGCAGTACTTC.

The V call is TRBV5-4, the J call TRBJ1-1; D gene uncertain. The CDR3 runs to 12 residues. CDR1 SGHNT and CDR2 YYREEE come from the germline V gene (reference sequence). V was pared by 5 bases and J by 3 bases, with 8 bases between. The CDR3 nucleotides are TGTGCCAGCAGGTTAGGAGACACTGAAGCTTTCTTT. Translation: CASRLGDTEAFF.

The chain recombines TRBV27 with TRBJ2-2; 9 bases align to TRBD1. With V trimmed by 7 bases and J by 5 bases, 8 bases remained unmatched. The CDR3 totals 15 residues. Looked up from germline, CDR1 is MNHEY and CDR2 is SMNVEV (reference sequence). The CDR3 region has the DNA TGTGCCAGCACCACCGGGACAGGGCCAACCGGGGAGCTGTTTTTT. It yields the protein CASTTGTGPTGELFF.

The chain links TRBV11-2 to TRBJ2-3; the match to TRBD2 covers 11 bases. The CDR3 extends over 16 amino acids. The V gene's germline CDR1 is SGHAT and CDR2 FQNNGV. The junction had 7 bases not matched to a gene; V was cut back by 6 bases and J by 2 bases. The CDR3 DNA reads as TGTGCCAGCAGTCCTCGACTAGCGGGAACCACAGATACGCAGTATTTT. Protein sequence: CASSPRLAGTTDTQYF.

V usage is TRBV7-9 and J usage is TRBJ2-1, with D uncertain. The CDR3 sequence is 14 residues long. Germline CDR1 SEHNR, CDR2 FQNEAQ (reference sequence). The V gene lost 2 bases and the J gene lost 4 bases, with 9 bases spanning the gap. DNA for the CDR3: TGTGCCAGCAGCTTATTCGGGTTTTACAATGAGCAGTTCTTC. Translation gives CASSLFGFYNEQFF.

The chain is built from TRBV5-6 and TRBJ1-1; D might be TRBD1 (6 bases). V shed 0 bases and J shed 3 bases, with 6 bases lying between them. This CDR3 is 13 amino acids long. Germline V gene sequence: CDR1 SGHDT, CDR2 YYEEEE. The CDR3 spells CASSLAGDTEAFF. For the CDR3, the DNA is TGTGCCAGCAGCTTGGCAGGGGACACTGAAGCTTTCTTT. The full variable domain, its missing parts supplied by reference TRBV5-6 and TRBJ1-1, is DAGVTQSPTHLIKTRGQQVTLRCSPKSGHDTVSWYQQALGQGPQFIFQYYEEEERQRGNFPDRFSGHQFPNYSSELNVNALLLGDSALYLCASSLAGDTEAFFGQGTRLTVV.

This rearrangement joins TRBV5-4 to TRBJ2-7; D possibly corresponds to TRBD2 (5 bases). V was pared by 2 bases and J by 1 base, with 13 bases between. The CDR3 runs 15 residues. Germline lookup yields CDR1 SGHNT and CDR2 YYREEE (reference sequence). DNA of the CDR3: TGTGCCAGCAGCTTTTCTGGACTCCTGTCCTACGAGCAGTACTTC. It encodes CASSFSGLLSYEQYF.

V and J are TRBV6-5 and TRBJ2-5; 7 bases agree with TRBD2. The CDR3 has 14 residues. Germline V gene data show CDR1 as MNHEY and CDR2 as SVGAGI. The V and J ends lost 0 bases and 6 bases, in that order; junction bases with no gene match: 4. The CDR3 sequence: CASSYSGTTQTQYF. The CDR3 DNA reads as TGTGCCAGCAGTTACTCCGGGACTACCCAGACCCAGTACTTC.

As regards this clone: This CDR3 is also generated by other DNA sequences in the sample. CDR3 amino acids: CAWSQGGHTEAFF. The DNA of the CDR3 is TGTGCCTGGAGTCAGGGAGGTCACACTGAAGCTTTCTTT. The V gene is TRBV30, the J gene TRBJ1-1; a possible D gene is TRBD1 (5 bases). CDR1 is GTSNPN, CDR2 SVGIG, per germline (reference sequence). The V and J ends lost 2 bases and 3 bases respectively, with 10 bases between them. The CDR3 contains 13 residues.

The CDR3 loop is CASSQLAISYEQYF. In DNA form, the CDR3 reads TGTGCCAGCAGCCAACTAGCGATCTCCTACGAGCAGTACTTC. The chain recombines TRBV7-2 with TRBJ2-7; 7 bases fit TRBD2. V was pared by 5 bases and J by 0 bases, with 4 bases of the junction left unmatched. This CDR3 is built from 14 residues. Germline V gene data show CDR1 as SGHTA and CDR2 as FQGNSA.

V gene TRBV5-6 combines with J gene TRBJ2-7; weak D call: TRBD2 (6 bases). The germline V gene has CDR1 SGHDT and CDR2 YYEEEE. Trimming cost V 4 bases and J 8 bases, with 13 bases left between them. The CDR3 runs to 12 residues. The DNA for the CDR3 is TGTGCCAGCAGCCCTGGAGGGTACCAGCAGTACTTC. It codes for CASSPGGYQQYF.

This clone was detected only a few times. V usage is TRBV5-6 and J usage is TRBJ2-2; 8 bases agree with TRBD1. The CDR3 is 17 amino acids. Germline assignment: CDR1 SGHDT and CDR2 YYEEEE. Trimming removed 3 bases from V and 3 bases from J; junction bases left unmatched: 10. The CDR3 nucleotides are TGTGCCAGCAGCTGGGGGACAGGAGGTTTTTACACCGGGGAGCTGTTTTTT. Its protein is CASSWGTGGFYTGELFF. Using reference TRBV5-6 and TRBJ2-2 for the parts outside the CDR3, the full variable domain is DAGVTQSPTHLIKTRGQQVTLRCSPKSGHDTVSWYQQALGQGPQFIFQYYEEEERQRGNFPDRFSGHQFPNYSSELNVNALLLGDSALYLCASSWGTGGFYTGELFFGEGSRLTVL.

The chain is built from TRBV6-4 and TRBJ2-2, with 12 positions matching TRBD2. Germline V gene lookup returns CDR1 MRHNA and CDR2 SNTAGT. The junction had 5 bases not matched to a gene; V was cut back by 0 bases and J by 3 bases. This CDR3 comprises 18 residues. CDR3 loop: CASSDSTSGSRDTGELFF. Here the CDR3 DNA reads TGTGCCAGCAGTGACTCGACTAGCGGGAGTAGGGACACCGGGGAGCTGTTTTTT.

The chain couples TRBV27 to TRBJ2-1; TRBD2 might be the D (7 bases). Germline values: CDR1 MNHEY, CDR2 SMNVEV (reference sequence). The CDR3 totals 15 residues. V lost 7 bases and J 0 bases, leaving 13 bases between the germline ends. The chain's CDR3 is CASTQRGGSYNEQFF. CDR3 bases: TGTGCCAGCACTCAGAGGGGGGGCTCCTACAATGAGCAGTTCTTC.

The J gene is TRBJ1-2, the V gene TRBV29-1; 7 bases agree with TRBD1. Germline CDR1 is SQVTM and CDR2 is ANQGSEA. V trimming: 3 bases; J trimming: 3 bases; junction bases outside the gene matches: 1. This CDR3 region has 12 residues. As DNA, the CDR3 is TGCAGCGTTGATCAGGGGGACTATGGCTACACCTTC. It encodes CSVDQGDYGYTF.

The rearrangement links TRBV7-2 to TRBJ1-5, with D possibly being TRBD1 (5 bases). The CDR3 covers 15 residues. Germline loops: CDR1 SGHTA, CDR2 FQGNSA. Trimming shortened V by 1 base and J by 2 bases, and 9 bases separated the two germline ends. CDR3 sequence reads: CASSLGGFGNQPQHF. Written as DNA, the CDR3 is TGTGCCAGCAGCTTAGGGGGCTTTGGCAATCAGCCCCAGCATTTT.